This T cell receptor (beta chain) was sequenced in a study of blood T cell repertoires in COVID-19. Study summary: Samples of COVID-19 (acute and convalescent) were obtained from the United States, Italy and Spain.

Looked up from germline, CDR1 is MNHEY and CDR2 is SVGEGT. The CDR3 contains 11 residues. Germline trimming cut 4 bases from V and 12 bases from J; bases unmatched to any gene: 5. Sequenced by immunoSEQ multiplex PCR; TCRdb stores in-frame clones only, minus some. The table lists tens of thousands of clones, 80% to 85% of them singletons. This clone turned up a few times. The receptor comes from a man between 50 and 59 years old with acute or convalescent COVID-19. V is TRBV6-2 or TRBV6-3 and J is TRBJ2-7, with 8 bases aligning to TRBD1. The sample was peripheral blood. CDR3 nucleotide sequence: TGTGCCAGCAGTTCCCGACAGGGGTTGTACTTC. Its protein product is CASSSRQGLYF.